This TCR beta chain was sequenced in a study of T cells in Graves' hyperthyroidism and ophthalmopathy. Amplification of TCR beta CDR3 regions was performed using RNA transcripts as template. Carried out on the TCR CDR3, a first-round RT-PCR used the HTBI primer set. TCRdb re-derived calls from the multiplex PCR reads in MiXCR, one entry per CDR3 protein. The top ten clones hold roughly 16% of a sample with around 35,000 distinct CDR3 sequences, 50% to 55% of them seen once. Trimming took 3 bases from V and 7 from J, leaving 17 bases between them. CDR1 is SGDLS, CDR2 YYNGEE, per germline. The CDR3 contains 15 residues. Patients were excluded because of uncontrolled infection, other autoimmune disease, pregnancy or lactation.

The chain links TRBV9 to TRBJ2-1; D is possibly TRBD1 or TRBD2 (5 bases each). Sequencing was done on a sample of blood. The sequence derives from a man between 35 and 55 years old with Graves' ophthalmopathy. The CDR3 loop reads CASSAGLEGWNEQFF. The CDR3 DNA reads TGTGCCAGCAGCGCGGGGCTCGAGGGCTGGAATGAGCAGTTCTTC.